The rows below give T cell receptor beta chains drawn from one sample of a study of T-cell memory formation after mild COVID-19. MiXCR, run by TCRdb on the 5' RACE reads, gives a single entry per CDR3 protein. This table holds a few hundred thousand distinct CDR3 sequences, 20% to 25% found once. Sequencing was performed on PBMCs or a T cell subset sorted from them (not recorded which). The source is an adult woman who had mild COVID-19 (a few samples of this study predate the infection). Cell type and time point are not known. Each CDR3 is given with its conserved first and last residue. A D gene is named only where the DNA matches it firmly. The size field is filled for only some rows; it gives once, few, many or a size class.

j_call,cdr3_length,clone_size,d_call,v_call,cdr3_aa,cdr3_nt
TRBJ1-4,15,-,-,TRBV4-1,CASSQVAGPNEKLFF,TGCGCCAGCAGCCAAGTGGCAGGGCCTAATGAAAAACTGTTTTTT
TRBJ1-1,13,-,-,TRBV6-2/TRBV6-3,CASSYSGPGEAFF,TGTGCCAGCAGTTACTCCGGGCCGGGTGAAGCTTTCTTT
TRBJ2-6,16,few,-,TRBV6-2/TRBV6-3,CASNFRWSSGANVLTF,TGTGCCAGCAATTTTCGTTGGAGCTCTGGGGCCAACGTCCTGACTTTC
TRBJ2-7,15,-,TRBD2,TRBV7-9,CASRAGLAGMYEQYF,TGTGCCAGCAGGGCGGGACTAGCGGGAATGTACGAGCAGTACTTC
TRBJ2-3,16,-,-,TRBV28,CASSDWGSSGTDTQYF,TGTGCCAGCAGTGACTGGGGCTCTTCAGGCACAGATACGCAGTATTTT
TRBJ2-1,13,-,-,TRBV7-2,CASSSTPYNEQFF,TGTGCCAGCAGCTCGACTCCCTACAATGAGCAGTTCTTC
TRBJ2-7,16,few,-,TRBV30,CAWSPSMSPSSYEQYF,TGTGCCTGGAGTCCTTCCATGAGCCCGAGCTCCTACGAGCAGTACTTC
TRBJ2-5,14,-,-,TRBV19,CASSVSRDTETQYF,TGTGCCAGTAGTGTATCCCGGGACACAGAGACCCAGTACTTC
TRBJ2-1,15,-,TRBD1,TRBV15,CATSRTDRGYNEQFF,TGTGCCACCAGCAGAACGGACAGGGGCTACAATGAGCAGTTCTTC
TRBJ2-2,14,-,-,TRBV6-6,CASSTPTGTGELFF,TGTGCCAGCAGTACACCTACAGGGACCGGGGAGCTGTTTTTT
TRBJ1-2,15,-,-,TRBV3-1,CASSQVGTGNYGYTF,TGTGCCAGCAGCCAAGTGGGTACAGGAAACTATGGCTACACCTTC